This T cell receptor (beta chain) was sequenced during a study of control samples from healthy donors and cancer patients. This CDR3 is built from 11 residues. V was trimmed by 1 base and J by 7 bases, leaving 2 bases between them. Per the germline V gene, CDR1 is LGHDT and CDR2 is YNNKEL (reference sequence). Sequencing was performed with immunoSEQ multiplex PCR; in TCRdb, only in-frame clones are kept and a portion is missing. The table includes about 69,000 clones, just under 90% detected once. The sequencing sample was made of PBMCs. The receptor's source is a man in his sixties with lung cancer. The gene calls are TRBV3-1 (or the pseudogene TRBV3-2) and TRBJ2-1; D uncertain. CDR3 sequence (DNA): TGTGCCAGCAGCCAAGCAAATGAGCAGTTCTTC. Its translation: CASSQANEQFF.